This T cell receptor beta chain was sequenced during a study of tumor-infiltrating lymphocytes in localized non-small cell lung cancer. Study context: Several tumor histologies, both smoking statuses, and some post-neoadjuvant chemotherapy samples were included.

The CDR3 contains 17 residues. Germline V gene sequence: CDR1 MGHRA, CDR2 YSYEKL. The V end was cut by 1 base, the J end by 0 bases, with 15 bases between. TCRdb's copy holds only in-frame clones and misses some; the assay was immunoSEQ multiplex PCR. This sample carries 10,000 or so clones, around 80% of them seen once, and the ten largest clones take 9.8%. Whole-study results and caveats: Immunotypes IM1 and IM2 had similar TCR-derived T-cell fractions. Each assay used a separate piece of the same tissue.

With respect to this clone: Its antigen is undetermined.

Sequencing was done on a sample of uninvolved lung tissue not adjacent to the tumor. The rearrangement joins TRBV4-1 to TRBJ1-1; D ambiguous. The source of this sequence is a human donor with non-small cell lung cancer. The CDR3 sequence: CASSQVGKRRVNTEAFF. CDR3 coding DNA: TGCGCCAGCAGCCAAGTAGGGAAAAGACGGGTGAACACTGAAGCTTTCTTT.